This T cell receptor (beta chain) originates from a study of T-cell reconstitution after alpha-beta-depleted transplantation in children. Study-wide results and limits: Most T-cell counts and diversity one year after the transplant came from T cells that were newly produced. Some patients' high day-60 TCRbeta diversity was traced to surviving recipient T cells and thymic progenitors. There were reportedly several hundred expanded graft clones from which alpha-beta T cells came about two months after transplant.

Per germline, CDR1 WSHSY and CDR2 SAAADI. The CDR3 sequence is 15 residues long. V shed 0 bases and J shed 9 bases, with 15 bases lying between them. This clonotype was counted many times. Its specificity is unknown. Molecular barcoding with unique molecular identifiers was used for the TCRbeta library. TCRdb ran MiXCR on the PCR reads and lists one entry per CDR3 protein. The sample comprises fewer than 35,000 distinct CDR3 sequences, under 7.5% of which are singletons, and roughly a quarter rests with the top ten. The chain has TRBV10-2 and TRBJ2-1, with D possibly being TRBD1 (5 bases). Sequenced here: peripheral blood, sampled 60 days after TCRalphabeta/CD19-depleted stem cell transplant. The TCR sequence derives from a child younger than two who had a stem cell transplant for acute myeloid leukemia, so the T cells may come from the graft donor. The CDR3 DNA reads TGCGCCAGCAGTGAGTCTTCAAGGGGAAACACTGAGCAGTTCTTC. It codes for CASSESSRGNTEQFF.